These T cell receptor beta chains were read from a single sample in a study of cytomegalovirus exposure and HLA in healthy donors. The assay was immunoSEQ multiplex PCR, and TCRdb's table has in-frame clones only and misses some. Its table lists under 200,000 clones. The material sequenced was PBMCs. Receptors originate from a man aged 25-45 years in good health and CMV-seronegative. The CDR3 runs from the conserved cysteine through the conserved F or W. D genes are given only for firm matches.

v_call,d_call,j_call,cdr3_nt,cdr3_aa
TRBV19,TRBD2,TRBJ2-7,TGTGCCAGTAGTTCTAGCGGCCTCTCCTACGAGCAGTACTTC,CASSSSGLSYEQYF
TRBV19,-,TRBJ1-2,TGTGCCAGTAGCTCCGCTTATTGGGGGGGGGCGCCGGGCTACACCTTC,CASSSAYWGGAPGYTF
TRBV4-2,TRBD2,TRBJ2-1,TGTGCCAGCAGCCCGGGACTAGCGGATAACAATGAGCAGTTCTTC,CASSPGLADNNEQFF
TRBV7-9,-,TRBJ2-2,TGTGCCAGCAGCTTTGGACACGAGAACACCGGGGAGCTGTTTTTT,CASSFGHENTGELFF
TRBV4-1,-,TRBJ1-4,TGCGCCAGCAGCCAAGGCAGTTCGTCGGGTGAAAAACTGTTTTTT,CASSQGSSSGEKLFF
TRBV5-1,-,TRBJ1-1,TGCGCCAGCAGCTTGGAGCGGACAGTGACTGAAGCTTTCTTT,CASSLERTVTEAFF
TRBV28,-,TRBJ2-6,TGTGCCAGCAGTTTAGGGGGGGCTTCTGGGGCCAACGTCCTGACTTTC,CASSLGGASGANVLTF
TRBV9,-,TRBJ2-7,TGTGCCAGCAGCGTAGTATCAGGGGACGAGCAGTACTTC,CASSVVSGDEQYF
TRBV5-1,TRBD2,TRBJ2-6,TGCGCCAGCAGCTTGGTTGGCGGGAGGGCCCGATCGGGGGGGGCCAACGTCCTGACTTTC,CASSLVGGRARSGGANVLTF
TRBV6-1,-,TRBJ2-7,TGTGCCATCAAACTCGACAGCACCTACGAGCAGTACTTC,CAIKLDSTYEQYF
TRBV27,-,TRBJ2-5,TGTGCCAGCAGTTTACTAAGCAGGGAGACCCAGTACTTC,CASSLLSRETQYF
TRBV10-3,TRBD2,TRBJ2-6,TGTGCCATCAGTGAGTCTGGCAGACTAGCGGGAGGGTCGTCTGGGGCCAACGTCCTGACTTTC,CAISESGRLAGGSSGANVLTF
TRBV19,TRBD2,TRBJ2-2,TGTGCCAGTAGTAGGGAACTAGCGGGAGGAGCTGCGAACACCGGGGAGCTGTTTTTT,CASSRELAGGAANTGELFF
TRBV14,TRBD1,TRBJ1-3,TGTGCCAGCAGAAGACAGGGAACTGGAAACACCATATATTTT,CASRRQGTGNTIYF
TRBV5-4,TRBD2,TRBJ2-3,TGTGCCAGCAGCGGTGCCGGGGGAGGGACTTCAGATACGCAGTATTTT,CASSGAGGGTSDTQYF
TRBV4-2,TRBD2,TRBJ2-5,TGTGCCAGCAGCCCAGAGACTAGCGTTCAAGAGACCCAGTACTTC,CASSPETSVQETQYF
TRBV11-2,-,TRBJ2-7,TGTGCCAGCAGCTTCGTCAGCGGCCAGAACGAGCAGTACTTC,CASSFVSGQNEQYF
TRBV7-2,-,TRBJ1-5,TGTGCCAGCAGCCGCAACGGGGTCGCGCCCCAGCATTTT,CASSRNGVAPQHF
TRBV20-1,-,TRBJ2-3,TGCAGTGCTAGTCACGACTATACGCAGTATTTT,CSASHDYTQYF
TRBV14,-,TRBJ2-1,TGTGCCAGCAGCCAGGTTGGAGGGACAGCGCAGTTCTTC,CASSQVGGTAQFF
TRBV19,-,TRBJ2-4,TGTGCCACTAGAGTAGCAGCTAAAAACATTCAGTACTTC,CATRVAAKNIQYF
TRBV27,-,TRBJ2-7,TGTGCCAGCAGACGGACAGCCCTCTACGAGCAGTACTTC,CASRRTALYEQYF
TRBV10-3,-,TRBJ1-5,TGTGCCATCAGTGAAACGGAGAATCAGCCCCAGCATTTT,CAISETENQPQHF
TRBV10-2,-,TRBJ1-5,TGCGCCAGCAGTGAGCTAGGGGGCAATCAGCCCCAGCATTTT,CASSELGGNQPQHF
TRBV5-1,TRBD2,TRBJ2-3,TGCGCCAGCAGCCCCGGGGGATACGGACTAGCGGGAGACACAGATACGCAGTATTTT,CASSPGGYGLAGDTDTQYF
TRBV4-2,-,TRBJ1-2,TGTGCCAGCAGCCACTTGTTGGGGGCAGCTTCTTTAAACTATGGCTACACCTTC,CASSHLLGAASLNYGYTF
TRBV9,TRBD2,TRBJ2-7,TGTGCCAGCAGCGTAACTAGCGCTTCCTACGAGCAGTACTTC,CASSVTSASYEQYF
TRBV15,TRBD1,TRBJ2-1,TGCGCCACCAGAGGGGACAGTGAGCAGTTCTTC,CATRGDSEQFF
TRBV9,-,TRBJ2-4,TGTGCCAGCAGCGTAGGAGGGCATTATCAAAACATTCAGTACTTC,CASSVGGHYQNIQYF
TRBV6-6,TRBD1,TRBJ1-5,TGTGCCAGCAGTACGACAGGGTATAGCAATCAGCCCCAGCATTTT,CASSTTGYSNQPQHF
TRBV27,TRBD2,TRBJ2-7,TGTGCCAGCAGTCCACCGCGGGGTAGCGGGAGGGTAGACGAGCAGTACTTC,CASSPPRGSGRVDEQYF
TRBV18,-,TRBJ1-2,TGTGCCAGCCCCGGCGGGGAGGGGAATGGTGGCTACACCTTC,CASPGGEGNGGYTF
TRBV12-5,-,TRBJ2-6,TGTGCTAGTGGTCCGGACAGCTCTGGGGCCAACGTCCTGACTTTC,CASGPDSSGANVLTF
TRBV15,-,TRBJ2-7,TGTGCCACCAGCAGAGGCAGGGGTACTCCCTACGAGCAGTACTTC,CATSRGRGTPYEQYF
TRBV6-1,-,TRBJ1-1,TGTGCCAGCAGCTTCGGGGGTGAAGCTTTCTTT,CASSFGGEAFF
TRBV10-3,TRBD2,TRBJ2-5,TGTGCCATCAGTGACTCGGGGGGAGAGCAGTACTTC,CAISDSGGEQYF
TRBV7-2,TRBD2,TRBJ2-7,TGTGCCAGCAGCTTAACACTAGCGGGCTCCTACGAGCAGTACTTC,CASSLTLAGSYEQYF
TRBV5-4,-,TRBJ2-7,TGTGCCAGCAGCTTGGACAGCGGTCGAAACGAGCAGTACTTC,CASSLDSGRNEQYF
TRBV27,TRBD2,TRBJ2-3,TGTGCCAGCAGCCAAGGACTAGCGGGTAGCACAGATACGCAGTATTTT,CASSQGLAGSTDTQYF
TRBV7-9,TRBD1,TRBJ2-7,TGTGCCAGCACCCAGAGACAGGGGGGCGAGCAGTACTTC,CASTQRQGGEQYF
TRBV11-2,TRBD1,TRBJ1-5,TGTGCCAGCAGCCTGGGACAGGATCAGCCCCAGCATTTT,CASSLGQDQPQHF
TRBV10-2,-,TRBJ1-2,TGCGCCAGCTCCCTTGGGCAGGGGCAAGTCTATGGCTACACCTTC,CASSLGQGQVYGYTF
TRBV10-2,-,TRBJ1-4,TGCGCCAGCAGTGAAACAGGGTTGACTGAAAAACTGTTTTTT,CASSETGLTEKLFF
TRBV18,TRBD2,TRBJ2-7,TGTGCCAGCTCACGGCCGGGACTAGGGGCTTACGAGCAGTACTTC,CASSRPGLGAYEQYF
TRBV5-1,-,TRBJ1-4,TGCGCCAGCAGCTCTTTTGGGGGCGAGGGGAATGAAAAACTGTTTTTT,CASSSFGGEGNEKLFF
TRBV19,-,TRBJ2-2,TGTGCCAGTAGTATAGATTCCCCCCGGGGGGCCGGTACCGGGGAGCTGTTTTTT,CASSIDSPRGAGTGELFF
TRBV27,TRBD1,TRBJ1-4,TGTGCCAGCAGTTTGACAGGGTATAATGAAAAACTGTTTTTT,CASSLTGYNEKLFF
TRBV5-4,-,TRBJ2-3,TGTGCCAGCAGCTTACTAGAAGATACGCAGTATTTT,CASSLLEDTQYF